This T cell receptor (beta chain) was observed in a study of T cells in Graves' hyperthyroidism and ophthalmopathy. The wider study: Specimen type is peripheral blood, collected at initial diagnosis prior to any treatment. Study-wide points: A 13 V-J signature model discriminated ophthalmopathy versus stable hyperthyroidism. Median prediction lead before ophthalmopathy onset was six to eight months with the model.

This clonotype has only a few counts. The target antigen is unknown. Newly diagnosed patients aged 18 to 65 had hyperthyroidism of under 2 months' duration. The CDR3 regions of TCR beta were amplified from RNA transcripts. The HTBI primer set was used in a first-round RT-PCR of the TCR CDR3. TCRdb independently ran MiXCR on the multiplex PCR reads; one entry per CDR3 protein. The sample holds under 350,000 distinct CDR3 sequences, about 18% seen once. The V gene's germline CDR1 is SGHAT and CDR2 FQNNGV. The CDR3 has 17 residues. This sequence originates from a woman aged 50 to 60 with Graves' hyperthyroidism. The gene calls are TRBV11-2 and TRBJ2-7; 9 nucleotides match TRBD1. Sequencing used blood. Written as DNA, the CDR3 is TGTGCCAGCAGCTTACGGGGGACAGGGAATACCTTCTACGGGCAGTACGTC. Amino acids: CASSLRGTGNTFYGQYV.